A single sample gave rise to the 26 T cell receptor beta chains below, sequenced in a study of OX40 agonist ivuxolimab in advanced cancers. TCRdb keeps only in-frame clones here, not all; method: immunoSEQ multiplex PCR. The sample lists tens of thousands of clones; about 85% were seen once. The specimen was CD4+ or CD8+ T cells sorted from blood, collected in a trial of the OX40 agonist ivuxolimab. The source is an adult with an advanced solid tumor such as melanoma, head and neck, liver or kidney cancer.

The CDR3 loop reads CASSMVGGSNQPQHF. CDR3 bases: TGTGCCAGTAGTATGGTAGGGGGAAGCAATCAGCCCCAGCATTTT. V and J are TRBV19 and TRBJ1-5; a possible D gene is TRBD1 (6 bases). Trimming pared 3 bases from V and 1 base from J, leaving 10 bases between. Germline V gene data show CDR1 as LNHDA and CDR2 as SQIVND (reference sequence). The CDR3 sequence is 15 residues long.

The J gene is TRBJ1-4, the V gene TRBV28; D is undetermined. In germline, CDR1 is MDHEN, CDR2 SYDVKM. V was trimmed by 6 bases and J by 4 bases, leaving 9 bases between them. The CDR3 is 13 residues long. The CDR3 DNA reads TGTGCCAGCAGGGACGGGGTTAATGAAAAACTGTTTTTT. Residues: CASRDGVNEKLFF. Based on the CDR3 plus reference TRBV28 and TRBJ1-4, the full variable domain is DVKVTQSSRYLVKRTGEKVFLECVQDMDHENMFWYRQDPGLGLRLIYFSYDVKMKEKGDIPEGYSVSREKKERFSLILESASTNQTSMYLCASRDGVNEKLFFGSGTQLSVL.

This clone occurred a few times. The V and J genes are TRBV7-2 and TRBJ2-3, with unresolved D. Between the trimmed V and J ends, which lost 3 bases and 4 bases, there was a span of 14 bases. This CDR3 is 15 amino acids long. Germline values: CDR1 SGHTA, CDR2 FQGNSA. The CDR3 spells CASSFSLGQADTQYF. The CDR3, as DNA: TGTGCCAGCAGCTTTTCTTTGGGTCAGGCAGATACGCAGTATTTT.

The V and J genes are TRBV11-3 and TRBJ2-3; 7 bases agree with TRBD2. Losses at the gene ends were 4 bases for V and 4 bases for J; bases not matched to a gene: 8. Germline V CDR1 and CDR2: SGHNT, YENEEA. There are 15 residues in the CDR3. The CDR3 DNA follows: TGTGCCAGCAGCTCTCAGGGAGGGCCGTCAGATACGCAGTATTTT. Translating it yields CASSSQGGPSDTQYF. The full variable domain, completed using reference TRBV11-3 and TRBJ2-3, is EAGVVQSPRYKIIEKKQPVAFWCNPISGHNTLYWYLQNLGQGPELLIRYENEEAVDDSQLPKDRFSAERLKGVDSTLKIQPAELGDSAVYLCASSSQGGPSDTQYFGPGTRLTVL.

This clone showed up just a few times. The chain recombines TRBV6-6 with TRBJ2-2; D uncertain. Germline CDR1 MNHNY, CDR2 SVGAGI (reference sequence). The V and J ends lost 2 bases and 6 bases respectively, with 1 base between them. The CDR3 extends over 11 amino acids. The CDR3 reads CASSYPGELFF. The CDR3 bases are TGTGCCAGCAGTTACCCCGGGGAGCTGTTTTTT.

The CDR3 loop is CAWSVEQVYGYTF. CDR3 bases: TGTGCCTGGAGTGTAGAACAGGTTTATGGCTACACCTTC. This chain uses TRBV30 with TRBJ1-2; weak D call: TRBD1 (5 bases). Trimming removed 0 bases at V and 5 bases at J, with 10 bases between. CDR1 and CDR2 (germline): GTSNPN, SVGIG (reference sequence). The CDR3 sequence is 13 residues long.

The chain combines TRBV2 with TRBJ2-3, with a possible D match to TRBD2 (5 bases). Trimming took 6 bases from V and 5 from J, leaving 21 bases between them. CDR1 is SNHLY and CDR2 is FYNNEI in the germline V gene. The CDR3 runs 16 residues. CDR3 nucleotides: TGTGCCAGCAGCCTCCTGCGGGTCGGGAAATTAGATACGCAGTATTTT. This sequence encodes CASSLLRVGKLDTQYF.

Here the CDR3 DNA reads TGCAGCGTTCCCGGCCAGTCTGGAAACACCATATATTTT. Its translation is CSVPGQSGNTIYF. The chain couples TRBV29-1 to TRBJ1-3; D remains unclear. V was clipped by 5 bases and J by 1 base, with 9 bases between them. The CDR3 totals 13 residues. Germline lookup yields CDR1 SQVTM and CDR2 ANQGSEA.

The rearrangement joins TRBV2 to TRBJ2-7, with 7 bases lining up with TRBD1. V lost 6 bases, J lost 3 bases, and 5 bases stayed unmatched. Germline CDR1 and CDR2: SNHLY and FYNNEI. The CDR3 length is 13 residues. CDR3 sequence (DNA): TGTGCCAGCAGCGGACAGGTAGACTACGAGCAGTACTTC. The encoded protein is CASSGQVDYEQYF.

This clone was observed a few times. The CDR3, as DNA: TGTGCCAGCAAAGAGTTAGCGGGGGGCGGGCAAGAGACCCAGTACTTC. Translated, it gives CASKELAGGGQETQYF. The chain combines TRBV2 with TRBJ2-5, with 10 bases aligning to TRBD2. Germline V CDR1 and CDR2: SNHLY, FYNNEI. V gave up 7 bases and J gave up 2 bases; unmatched junction bases: 10. This CDR3 has 16 amino acids.

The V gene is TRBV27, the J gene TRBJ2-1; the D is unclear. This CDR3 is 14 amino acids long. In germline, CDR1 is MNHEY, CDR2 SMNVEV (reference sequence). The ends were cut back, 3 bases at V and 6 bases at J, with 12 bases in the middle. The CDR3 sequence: CASSFGQSPNEQFF. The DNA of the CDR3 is TGTGCCAGCAGTTTCGGTCAGAGTCCCAATGAGCAGTTCTTC.

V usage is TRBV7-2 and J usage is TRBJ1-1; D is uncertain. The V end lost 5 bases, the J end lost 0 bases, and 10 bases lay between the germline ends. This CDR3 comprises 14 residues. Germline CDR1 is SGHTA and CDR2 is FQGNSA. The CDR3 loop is CASSPDAVNTEAFF. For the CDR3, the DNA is TGTGCCAGCAGCCCGGACGCAGTGAACACTGAAGCTTTCTTT. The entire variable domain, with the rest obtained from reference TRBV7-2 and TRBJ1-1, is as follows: GAGVSQSPSNKVTEKGKDVELRCDPISGHTALYWYRQSLGQGLEFLIYFQGNSAPDKSGLPSDRFSAERTGGSVSTLTIQRTQQEDSAVYLCASSPDAVNTEAFFGQGTRLTVV.

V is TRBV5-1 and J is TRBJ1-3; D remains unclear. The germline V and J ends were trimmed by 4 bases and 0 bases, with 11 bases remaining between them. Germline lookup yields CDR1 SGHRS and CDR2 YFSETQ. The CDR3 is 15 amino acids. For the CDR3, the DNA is TGCGCCAGCAGCCTTGACCCTTCCTCTGGAAACACCATATATTTT. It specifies CASSLDPSSGNTIYF.

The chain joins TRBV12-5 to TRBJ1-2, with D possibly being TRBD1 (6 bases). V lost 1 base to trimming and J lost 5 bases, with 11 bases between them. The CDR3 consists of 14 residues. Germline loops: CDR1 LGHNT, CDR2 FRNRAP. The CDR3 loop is CASGLGNRAYGYTF. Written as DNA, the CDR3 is TGTGCTAGTGGTTTGGGGAACAGGGCGTATGGCTACACCTTC.

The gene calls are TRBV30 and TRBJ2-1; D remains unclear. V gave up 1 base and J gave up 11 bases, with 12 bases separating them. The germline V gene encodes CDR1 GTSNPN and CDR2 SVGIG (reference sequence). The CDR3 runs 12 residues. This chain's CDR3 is CAWSANRGQQFF. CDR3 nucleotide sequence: TGTGCCTGGAGTGCGAACCGAGGCCAGCAGTTCTTC.

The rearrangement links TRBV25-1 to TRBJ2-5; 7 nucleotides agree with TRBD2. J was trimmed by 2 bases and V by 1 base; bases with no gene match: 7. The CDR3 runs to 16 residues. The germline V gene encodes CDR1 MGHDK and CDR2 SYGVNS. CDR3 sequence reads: CASSEFGRGDQETQYF. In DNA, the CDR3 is TGTGCCAGCAGTGAATTCGGTCGGGGGGATCAAGAGACCCAGTACTTC.

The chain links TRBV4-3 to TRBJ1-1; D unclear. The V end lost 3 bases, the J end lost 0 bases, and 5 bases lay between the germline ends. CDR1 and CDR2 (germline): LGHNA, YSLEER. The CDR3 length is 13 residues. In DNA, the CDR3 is TGCGCCAGCAGCCATCCGCTGAACACTGAAGCTTTCTTT. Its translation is CASSHPLNTEAFF.

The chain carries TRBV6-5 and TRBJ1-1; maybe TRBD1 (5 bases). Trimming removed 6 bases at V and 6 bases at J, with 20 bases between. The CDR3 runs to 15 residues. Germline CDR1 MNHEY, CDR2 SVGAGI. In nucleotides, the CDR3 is TGTGCCAGCAGCTTAACGGGGGGAGGCGACGCTGAAGCTTTCTTT. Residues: CASSLTGGGDAEAFF.

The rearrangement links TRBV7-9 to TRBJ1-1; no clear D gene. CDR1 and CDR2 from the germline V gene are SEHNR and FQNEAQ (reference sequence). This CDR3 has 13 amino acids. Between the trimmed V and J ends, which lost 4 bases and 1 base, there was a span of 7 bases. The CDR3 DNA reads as TGTGCCAGCAGCTCGTGGGAGAACACTGAAGCTTTCTTT. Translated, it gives CASSSWENTEAFF.

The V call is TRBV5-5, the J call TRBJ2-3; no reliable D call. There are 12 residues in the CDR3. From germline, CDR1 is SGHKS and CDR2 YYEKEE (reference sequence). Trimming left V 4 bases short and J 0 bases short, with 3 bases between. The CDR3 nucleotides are TGTGCCAGCAGCACTAGCACAGATACGCAGTATTTT. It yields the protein CASSTSTDTQYF. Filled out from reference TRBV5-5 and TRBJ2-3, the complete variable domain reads DAGVTQSPTHLIKTRGQQVTLRCSPISGHKSVSWYQQVLGQGPQFIFQYYEKEERGRGNFPDRFSARQFPNYSSELNVNALLLGDSALYLCASSTSTDTQYFGPGTRLTVL.

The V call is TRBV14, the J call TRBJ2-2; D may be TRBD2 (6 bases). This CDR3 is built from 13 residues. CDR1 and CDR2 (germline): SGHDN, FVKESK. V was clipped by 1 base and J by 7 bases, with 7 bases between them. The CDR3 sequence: CASSQGGIGELFF. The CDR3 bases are TGTGCCAGCAGCCAAGGCGGGATCGGGGAGCTGTTTTTT.

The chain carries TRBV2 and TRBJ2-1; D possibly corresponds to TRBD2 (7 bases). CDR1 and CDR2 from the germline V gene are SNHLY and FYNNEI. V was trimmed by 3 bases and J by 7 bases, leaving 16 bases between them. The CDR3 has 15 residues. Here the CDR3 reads CASSDLAGAKNEQFF. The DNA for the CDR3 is TGTGCCAGCAGTGACTTGGCGGGGGCCAAGAATGAGCAGTTCTTC.

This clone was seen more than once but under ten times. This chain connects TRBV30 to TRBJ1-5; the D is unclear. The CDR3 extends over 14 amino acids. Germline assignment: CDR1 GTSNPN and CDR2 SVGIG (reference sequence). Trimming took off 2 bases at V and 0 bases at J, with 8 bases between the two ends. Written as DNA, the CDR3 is TGTGCCTGGAGTATGAGTTATAGCAATCAGCCCCAGCATTTT. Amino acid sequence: CAWSMSYSNQPQHF.

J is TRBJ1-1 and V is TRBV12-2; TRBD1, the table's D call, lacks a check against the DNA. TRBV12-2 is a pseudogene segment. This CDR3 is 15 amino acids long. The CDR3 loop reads CASRLVRTGDAEAFF. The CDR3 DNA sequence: TGTGCAAGTCGCTTAGTTAGGACAGGGGACGCTGAAGCTTTCTTT.

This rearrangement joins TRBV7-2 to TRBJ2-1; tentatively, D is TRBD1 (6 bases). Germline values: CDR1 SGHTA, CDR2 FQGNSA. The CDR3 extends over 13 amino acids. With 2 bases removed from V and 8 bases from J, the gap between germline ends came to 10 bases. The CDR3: CASSLRKGDEQFF. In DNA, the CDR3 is TGTGCCAGCAGCTTAAGGAAGGGGGATGAGCAGTTCTTC. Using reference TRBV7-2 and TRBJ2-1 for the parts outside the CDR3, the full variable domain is GAGVSQSPSNKVTEKGKDVELRCDPISGHTALYWYRQSLGQGLEFLIYFQGNSAPDKSGLPSDRFSAERTGGSVSTLTIQRTQQEDSAVYLCASSLRKGDEQFFGPGTRLTVL.

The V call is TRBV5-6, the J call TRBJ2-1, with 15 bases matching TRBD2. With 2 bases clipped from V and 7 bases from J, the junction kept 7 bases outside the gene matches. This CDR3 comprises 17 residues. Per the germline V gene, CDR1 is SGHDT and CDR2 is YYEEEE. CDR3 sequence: CASSLWTSGGAVNEQFF. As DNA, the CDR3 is TGTGCCAGCAGCTTATGGACTAGCGGGGGGGCGGTTAATGAGCAGTTCTTC.